This T cell receptor beta chain was profiled in a study of blood T cell repertoires in COVID-19. On the study more broadly: Sample material is recorded as cDNA or gDNA derived from T cells, B-cell-depleted T cells, or PBMCs.

Trimming pared 7 bases from V and 4 bases from J, leaving 16 bases between. The CDR3 spans 14 residues. CDR1 is MNHEY, CDR2 SVGAGI, per germline. Method: immunoSEQ multiplex PCR; TCRdb's copy keeps in-frame clones and lacks some. The sample holds around 130,000 clones, approximately 90% seen once. The sequenced sample was peripheral blood. The chain recombines TRBV6-5 with TRBJ2-5; maybe TRBD2 (6 bases). The receptor was derived from a man between 70 and 80 years old with active COVID-19. CDR3 residues: CASTGTAYSETQYF. CDR3 in DNA: TGTGCCAGCACTGGGACTGCTTACTCAGAGACCCAGTACTTC.